The present T cell receptor beta chain was sequenced within a study of cytomegalovirus exposure and HLA in healthy donors. Notes on the study in general: Common viral pathogens were later found to be apparently linked to several of the most significant clusters. Most TCR sequences proved rare, with some public TCRs found in many donors.

Primers: 60 Vbeta forward and 13 Jbeta reverse. Libraries were prepared by immunoSEQ multiplex PCR; TCRdb keeps only in-frame clonotypes and omits some of them. In the table there are under 90,000 clones, just under 90% of which are singletons. Concerning this clone itself: Its specificity is unknown.

The germline V gene has CDR1 LNHNV and CDR2 YYDKDF (reference sequence). The CDR3 totals 16 residues. V gave up 0 bases and J gave up 8 bases; unmatched junction bases: 9. The rearrangement joins TRBV15 to TRBJ1-4, with 7 bases identical to TRBD1. Sequencing was done on a sample of PBMCs. The sequence was obtained from a man younger than 30 in good health and CMV-seronegative. As DNA, the CDR3 is TGTGCCACCAGCAGAGAGCTTACAGGGGACGGCGAAAAACTGTTTTTT. It is translated as CATSRELTGDGEKLFF. Combining the CDR3 with reference TRBV15 and TRBJ1-4 gives the whole variable domain DAMVIQNPRYQVTQFGKPVTLSCSQTLNHNVMYWYQQKSSQAPKLLFHYYDKDFNNEADTPDNFQSRRPNTSFCFLDIRSPGLGDTAMYLCATSRELTGDGEKLFFGSGTQLSVL.